These 30 T cell receptor beta chains originate from one sample sequenced in a study of identical twins. Each CDR3 protein gets one entry after TCRdb re-called the 5' RACE reads with MiXCR. Among 700,000 or so distinct CDR3 sequences listed, around 8.6% were seen once. Separately, the same data were catalogued under a study of yellow fever vaccine responses in identical twins.

Sequenced: PBMCs. These TCRs come from a young woman in good health.

V and J are TRBV25-1 and TRBJ2-7, with TRBD1 matching over 8 bases. V shed 8 bases, J shed 1 base, and the junction held 4 bases outside the gene matches. The CDR3 runs 13 residues. The germline V gene encodes CDR1 MGHDK and CDR2 SYGVNS. The CDR3 loop reads CASATGDSYEQYF. For the CDR3, the DNA is TGTGCCAGCGCGACAGGGGATTCCTACGAGCAGTACTTC.

This clonotype was detected ten times or more. CDR3 coding DNA: TGTGCCAGCAGCTTTTTTTCCGATGGCTACACCTTC. Amino acids: CASSFFSDGYTF. The rearrangement uses TRBV7-2 and TRBJ1-2; D gene ambiguous. CDR1 is SGHTA and CDR2 is FQGNSA in the germline V gene. V was pared by 3 bases and J by 6 bases, with 8 bases between. CDR3 size: 12 residues.

This chain links TRBV5-5 with TRBJ1-2, with D possibly matching TRBD1 (6 bases). The V end was cut by 7 bases, the J end by 6 bases, with 16 bases between. This CDR3 region has 13 residues. Germline lookup yields CDR1 SGHKS and CDR2 YYEKEE (reference sequence). Here the CDR3 DNA reads TGTGCCAGCGCTGGGACATCTAGAGATGGCTACACCTTC. The encoded protein is CASAGTSRDGYTF.

This clonotype has a handful of counts. This rearrangement joins TRBV5-1 to TRBJ2-3; 12 nucleotides agree with TRBD2. J lost 3 bases, V lost 3 bases, and 5 bases had no gene match. In germline, CDR1 is SGHRS, CDR2 YFSETQ. The CDR3 runs 16 residues. CDR3 sequence (DNA): TGCGCCAGCAGCTCTAGCGGGGGGGCGTCGACAGATACGCAGTATTTT. This encodes CASSSSGGASTDTQYF.

This clonotype has only a few counts. The chain uses TRBV29-1 and TRBJ2-5; tentatively, D is TRBD1 (6 bases). The CDR3 length is 12 residues. Germline CDR1 and CDR2: SQVTM and ANQGSEA. V lost 6 bases and J 1 base, leaving 9 bases between the germline ends. CDR3 sequence reads: CSVGAGQETQYF. Here the CDR3 DNA reads TGCAGCGTGGGGGCAGGCCAAGAGACCCAGTACTTC.

This clonotype has just a few counts. This sequence joins TRBV5-1 and TRBJ2-3; 9 bases match TRBD1. The CDR3 sequence is 14 residues long. The V segment lost 4 bases and the J segment 4 bases; nucleotides outside the gene matches: 4. Germline CDR1 is SGHRS and CDR2 is YFSETQ. The CDR3 DNA reads TGCGCCAGCAGCATCGACAGGGGGTCAGATACGCAGTATTTT. It is translated as CASSIDRGSDTQYF.

J is TRBJ2-1 and V is TRBV18, with a weak D call TRBD2 (5 bases). Germline V gives CDR1 KGHSH, CDR2 LQKENI. The CDR3 has 17 amino acids. V was cut by 1 base and J by 6 bases, with 19 bases left in between. The CDR3 coding sequence is TGTGCCAGCTCACCACTATTCGGGGTAATTGTCCCCAATGAGCAGTTCTTC. This encodes CASSPLFGVIVPNEQFF.

The chain links TRBV2 to TRBJ2-5; 7 bases fit TRBD2. V shed 3 bases and J 10 bases; nucleotides not matched to a gene: 14. Germline values: CDR1 SNHLY, CDR2 FYNNEI. The CDR3 runs to 15 residues. CDR3 sequence (DNA): TGTGCCAGCAGTGATCTTCGGGACTACCAAATTGGCCAGTACTTC. This codes for CASSDLRDYQIGQYF.

In its sample, this clonotype was seen a few times. The genes are TRBV24-1 and TRBJ1-6; TRBD1 aligns across 10 bases. Per the germline V gene, CDR1 is KGHDR and CDR2 is SFDVKD. The junction had 9 bases not matched to a gene; V was cut back by 4 bases and J by 13 bases. CDR3 length: 15 residues. CDR3 in amino acids: CATSDPAGQGIPLHF. The CDR3 DNA sequence: TGTGCCACCAGTGACCCCGCGGGACAGGGGATTCCCCTCCACTTT.

This clonotype came up a few times. The V gene is TRBV12-3 or TRBV12-4, the J gene TRBJ2-3; unclear D gene. V lost 8 bases and J 3 bases, leaving 21 bases between the germline ends. This CDR3 has 16 residues. In DNA, the CDR3 is TGTGCCAGCGTTCCCACTGAGAGAGGCCGGACAGATACGCAGTATTTT. This gives the protein CASVPTERGRTDTQYF.

This clonotype was counted only a few times. The chain combines TRBV6-1 with TRBJ1-5; D unresolved. The V and J ends lost 6 bases and 5 bases respectively, with 11 bases between them. The germline gives CDR1 MNHNS, CDR2 SASEGT. This CDR3 contains 13 residues. CDR3 coding DNA: TGTGCCAGCAGGCGGCAGAAAGATCAGCCCCAGCATTTT. It encodes CASRRQKDQPQHF.

The chain carries TRBV6-5 and TRBJ2-5, with 7 bases identical to TRBD1. The germline gives CDR1 MNHEY, CDR2 SVGAGI. Trimming took 0 bases from V and 2 from J; bases not matched to a gene: 3. This CDR3 has 15 residues. The CDR3 DNA follows: TGTGCCAGCAGTTACTCGACGGGACAGCAAGAGACCCAGTACTTC. This sequence encodes CASSYSTGQQETQYF.

V gene TRBV7-9 combines with J gene TRBJ2-7; possibly TRBD1 or TRBD2 for D (5 bases each). Germline CDR1 reads SEHNR; CDR2 reads FQNEAQ (reference sequence). The CDR3 is made up of 17 amino acids. V gave up 4 bases and J gave up 0 bases, with 19 bases separating them. The CDR3 protein is CASSSSDGTGFSYEQYF. The DNA of the CDR3 is TGTGCCAGCAGCTCGTCGGATGGGACGGGTTTCTCCTACGAGCAGTACTTC.

This clonotype has only a few counts. The CDR3 nucleotides read TGCGCCAGCAGCCAATTCCGGGACAGAAACTATGGCTACACCTTC. This codes for CASSQFRDRNYGYTF. The chain couples TRBV4-3 to TRBJ1-2, with 7 bases matching TRBD1. V lost 2 bases, J lost 2 bases, and 5 bases stayed unmatched. CDR1 LGHNA and CDR2 YSLEER come from the germline V gene. The CDR3 length is 15 residues.

This clonotype has a handful of counts. V usage is TRBV12-3 or TRBV12-4 and J usage is TRBJ2-1; D gene unclear. The ends were cut back, 5 bases at V and 0 bases at J, with 8 bases in the middle. The length of the CDR3 is 14 residues. The CDR3: CASSQWVSYNEQFF. The CDR3 bases are TGTGCCAGCAGTCAATGGGTCTCCTACAATGAGCAGTTCTTC.

This clonotype was seen more than once but under ten times. The chain carries TRBV11-1 and TRBJ2-6, with D tentatively TRBD1 (6 bases). Trimming shortened V by 5 bases and J by 4 bases, and 21 bases separated the two germline ends. The length of the CDR3 is 18 residues. In germline, CDR1 is SGHAT, CDR2 FQDESV (reference sequence). The CDR3 nucleotides are TGTGCCAGCAGCAGCTCCAGGGGTTTCTTACCAGGGGCCAACGTCCTGACTTTC. This sequence encodes CASSSSRGFLPGANVLTF.

This clonotype was counted ten times or more. This rearrangement joins TRBV28 to TRBJ2-7; D is undetermined. Looked up from germline, CDR1 is MDHEN and CDR2 is SYDVKM. Trimming cost V 7 bases and J 1 base, with 17 bases left between them. CDR3 length: 15 residues. DNA of the CDR3: TGTGCCAGCAATTCCGGTCACCGAGTTTCCTACGAGCAGTACTTC. Its translation: CASNSGHRVSYEQYF.

This clonotype was observed a few times. The rearrangement links TRBV24-1 to TRBJ2-1, with 8 bases that match TRBD2. The CDR3 has 16 amino acids. CDR1 is KGHDR, CDR2 SFDVKD, per germline. With V trimmed by 10 bases and J by 8 bases, 18 bases remained unmatched. The CDR3 protein is CATSTAGTRELDEQFF. CDR3 nucleotide sequence: TGTGCCACGTCAACAGCCGGGACTAGAGAGTTGGATGAGCAGTTCTTC.

This clonotype has more than one count but fewer than ten. This chain links TRBV5-1 with TRBJ1-1; possible D gene TRBD1, 5 bases. The V and J ends lost 0 bases and 4 bases respectively, with 13 bases between them. The CDR3 totals 15 residues. Germline loops: CDR1 SGHRS, CDR2 YFSETQ. CDR3 DNA: TGCGCCAGCAGCTTGGAACTAACGGGGACCACTGAAGCTTTCTTT. Translated: CASSLELTGTTEAFF.

The CDR3 here is CASSPPLVDTQYF. The CDR3 coding sequence is TGTGCCAGCTCACCACCCCTCGTGGATACGCAGTATTTT. V and J are TRBV18 and TRBJ2-3, with no clear D. CDR1 and CDR2 from the germline V gene are KGHSH and LQKENI. The CDR3 is made up of 13 amino acids. V was trimmed by 0 bases and J by 6 bases, leaving 7 bases between them.

The chain has TRBV7-9 and TRBJ1-1; 7 bases agree with TRBD1. Germline V gene sequence: CDR1 SEHNR, CDR2 FQNEAQ (reference sequence). V shed 5 bases and J 7 bases; nucleotides not matched to a gene: 7. CDR3 length equals 13 residues. The CDR3 loop is CASSPTGDLEAFF. The CDR3 DNA sequence: TGTGCCAGCAGCCCCACAGGGGACCTTGAAGCTTTCTTT.

The V and J genes are TRBV7-8 and TRBJ2-3, with 13 bases matching TRBD2. V was clipped by 4 bases and J by 2 bases; unmatched bases: 12. Germline V gives CDR1 SGHVS, CDR2 FQNEAQ. There are 19 residues in the CDR3. CDR3 coding DNA: TGTGCCAGCAGCTGGCCTCAAATGACTAGCGGGGGGCTCACAGATACGCAGTATTTT. Amino acids: CASSWPQMTSGGLTDTQYF.

There are a few counts of this clonotype. The chain couples TRBV6-1 to TRBJ2-7; 10 nucleotides match TRBD2. From germline, CDR1 is MNHNS and CDR2 SASEGT. After removal of 6 bases from V and 5 bases from J, the junction contained 10 bases not matched to a gene. This CDR3 has 15 residues. CDR3 nucleotides: TGTGCCAGCAGAATACAAGCGGGAGGGTCCCACGAGCAGTACTTC. Translated, it gives CASRIQAGGSHEQYF.

This clonotype was detected only a few times. This rearrangement joins TRBV11-3 to TRBJ2-1, with D uncertain. CDR3 length: 13 amino acids. Trimming left V 0 bases short and J 9 bases short, with 9 bases between. Germline CDR1 SGHNT, CDR2 YENEEA. CDR3 DNA: TGTGCCAGCAGCTTAGATCCTGATCGTGAGCAGTTCTTC. Protein: CASSLDPDREQFF.

V usage is TRBV3-1 and J usage is TRBJ2-2; D remains unclear. Germline V gene lookup returns CDR1 LGHDT and CDR2 YNNKEL (reference sequence). CDR3 length: 16 residues. With 4 bases removed from V and 6 bases from J, the gap between germline ends came to 18 bases. As DNA, the CDR3 is TGTGCCAGCAGCCCACTCCGCGTAGTTGTTGCCGGGGAGCTGTTTTTT. It translates to CASSPLRVVVAGELFF.

Note on this clonotype: The junction and the germline gene differ at one end; a read error may be behind it. This chain connects TRBV3-1 to TRBJ2-7; TRBD1 agrees at 8 bases. The CDR3 has 15 residues. CDR1 is LGHDT, CDR2 YNNKEL, per germline (reference sequence). This chain's CDR3 is CASCQVRGLSDEQYF. Here the CDR3 DNA reads TGTGCCAGCTGCCAAGTCAGGGGGCTAAGTGACGAGCAGTACTTC.

The genes are TRBV10-3 and TRBJ2-7, with D tentatively TRBD1 (5 bases). Germline assignment: CDR1 ENHRY and CDR2 SYGVKD. Deletions cut 3 bases from V and 0 bases from J, with 9 bases between. The CDR3 is made up of 14 amino acids. The CDR3: CAISETGASYEQYF. In nucleotides, the CDR3 is TGTGCCATCAGTGAAACAGGAGCCTCCTACGAGCAGTACTTC.

The rearrangement uses TRBV3-1 and TRBJ1-5; the D is unclear. This CDR3 has 16 amino acids. V lost 0 bases to trimming and J lost 2 bases, with 11 bases between them. Germline V gene data show CDR1 as LGHDT and CDR2 as YNNKEL (reference sequence). CDR3 in DNA: TGTGCCAGCAGCCAAGATCGGGGAGTTGGCAATCAGCCCCAGCATTTT. Its protein product is CASSQDRGVGNQPQHF.

The chain couples TRBV6-2 or TRBV6-3 to TRBJ2-5; D may be TRBD2 (5 bases). V gave up 0 bases and J gave up 4 bases, with 15 bases separating them. CDR3 length: 16 residues. Germline V gene sequence: CDR1 MNHEY, CDR2 SVGEGT. CDR3 residues: CASSYSISGNGETQYF. CDR3 bases: TGTGCCAGCAGTTACTCGATCTCGGGGAACGGAGAGACCCAGTACTTC.

The V call is TRBV6-7, the J call TRBJ2-5; TRBD1 might be the D (5 bases). TRBV6-7 is filed as an ORF, its function uncertain. The CDR3 has 12 amino acids. Trimming took off 0 bases at V and 7 bases at J, with 6 bases between the two ends. CDR3 in DNA: TGTGCCAGCAGTTACTCCCAGGGGACCCAGTACTTC. This translates into CASSYSQGTQYF.